This T cell receptor (beta chain) came from a study of multiple sclerosis patients with progressive multifocal leukoencephalopathy. The table came from immunoSEQ multiplex PCR; TCRdb's copy has only in-frame clones and leaves some out. The sample has some 31,000 clones; roughly nine tenths are singletons. Time point in this sample: time of PML onset. All patients had prior interferon beta, and all PML patients were female. This CDR3 has 13 residues. Trimming pared 2 bases from V and 5 bases from J, leaving 12 bases between. Germline V gene sequence: CDR1 GTSNPN, CDR2 SVGIG (reference sequence). V is TRBV30 and J is TRBJ1-2, with D unresolved. The sequence came from a human donor with progressive multifocal leukoencephalopathy. The sequencing used PBMCs, collected from a patient treated with natalizumab. Here the CDR3 reads CAWSLGRAYGYTF. The DNA of the CDR3 is TGTGCCTGGAGTCTAGGCCGGGCTTATGGCTACACCTTC.